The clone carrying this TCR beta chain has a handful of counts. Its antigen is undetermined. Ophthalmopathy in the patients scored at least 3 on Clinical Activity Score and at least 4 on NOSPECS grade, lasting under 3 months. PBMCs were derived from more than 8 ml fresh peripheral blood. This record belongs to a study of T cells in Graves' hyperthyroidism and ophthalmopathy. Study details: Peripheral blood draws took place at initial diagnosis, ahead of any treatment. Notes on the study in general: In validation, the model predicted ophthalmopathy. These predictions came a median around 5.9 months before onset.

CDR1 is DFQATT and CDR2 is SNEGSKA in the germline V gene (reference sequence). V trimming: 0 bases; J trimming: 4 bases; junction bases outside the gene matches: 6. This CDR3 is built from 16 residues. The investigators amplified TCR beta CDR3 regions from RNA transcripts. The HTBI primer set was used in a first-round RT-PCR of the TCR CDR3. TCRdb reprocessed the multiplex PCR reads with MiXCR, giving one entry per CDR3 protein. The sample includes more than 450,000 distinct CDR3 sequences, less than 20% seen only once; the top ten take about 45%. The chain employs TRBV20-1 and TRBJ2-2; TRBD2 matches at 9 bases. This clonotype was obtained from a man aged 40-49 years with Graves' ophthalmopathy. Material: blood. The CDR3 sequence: CSARESLAGPTGELFF. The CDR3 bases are TGCAGTGCTAGAGAAAGCCTAGCGGGACCCACCGGGGAGCTGTTTTTT.